The entry that follows covers one TCR beta chain sequence. Its specific antigen is unknown. No base-level quality is on record; no much larger clone is a single base apart. Including the terminal cysteine and phenylalanine, the CDR3 comprises 16 residues. Solely the CDR3 DNA is kept, with 48 bases framed from the first base. From the germline V gene, CDR1 is SGHDN and CDR2 is FVKESK. Trimming at the junction amounts to 3 bases on V and 8 bases on J, and the germline ends lie 22 bases apart. This sample is part of a study of blood T cells in healthy people across ages (dated by TCRdb to between 2014 and 2017). A note on the overall study: In model experiments, template switching captured about one uniquely barcoded TCR beta cDNA molecule for every two T cells. The study analyzed two additional independent replicas of 1 million unique cDNA reads from the same blood draw for two donors, one aged 18 to 30 and one aged 80 or older. To track age-related changes in TCR beta repertoire diversity, the study relied on deep sequencing normalized with unique cDNA molecular identifiers. To avoid experimental bias, donors of different ages were distributed randomly across sequencing lanes. Four age groups were formed from the donors: young (average about 17 years), middle-aged (around 40), aged (more than 55) and long-lived (about 75).

Systemically healthy Caucasian individuals from Russia, 39 in total and aged about 6 to 100 years, were included as donors. About 9.8 milliliters of peripheral blood were drawn from each donor into EDTA-treated Vacutainer tubes. PBMCs were isolated by Ficoll-Paque density-gradient centrifugation, with at least 6 million obtained per sample. Trizol reagent was used to extract total RNA from PBMCs, with at least 5 micrograms per sample. The percentages of naive CD45RAhigh/CD27high T cells were determined by flow cytometry on a PBMC aliquot from every donor. The paper as a whole reports these results and caveats: Bulk unsorted PBMC profiling prevented conclusive comparison of naive and antigen-experienced compartments. Observed TCR beta diversity correlated strongly with the percentage of naive T cells measured by flow cytometry. The CMV infection status of donors was not known, potentially confounding age-related changes in expanded clonotypes. Estimates of total diversity from one million sequenced T cells were regarded as lower bounds and underestimates. Observed TCR beta diversity per million T cells fell roughly linearly with age, and a significant reduction was already apparent by age around 44. The long-lived group showed more naive CD4+ T cells, fewer expanded clones and increased TCR diversity than the aged group, suggesting age selection.

Preparation of the library involved 5' RACE. The sequencer listed for this sample is Illumina HiSeq 2500. The second PCR ran for about 6 to 12 cycles and used a J-beta primer mix along with a sample-barcoded 5' primer. Each TCR beta cDNA molecule received a unique molecular identifier from a template-switch 5' adaptor carrying 12 random nucleotides. At least 2.5 million CDR3-containing paired-end reads were obtained from each sample. First-strand cDNA synthesis was performed from all RNA using the Mint cDNA synthesis kit, with priming by a TRBC-specific oligonucleotide. All cDNA was treated with uracil-DNA glycosylase and then went through a first 18-cycle PCR with the universal primers M1SS and BC2_uni_R. In the authors' own workflow: For normalization, 1 million high-quality reads, each with a distinct molecular identifier, were randomly selected from each sample. Reads with shared molecular identifiers were discarded instead of being binned into consensus sequences. MiTCR, set to a Q25 quality threshold and the strictest error-elimination algorithm, was used for CDR3 identification, clonotype clustering and error correction. Lower-bound total TCR beta diversity was estimated with a nonparametric unseen species model using Euler transformation. TCRdb reanalyzed the raw reads on its own, using fastp at Q25 for trimming and MiXCR for clone calling, and kept in-frame beta chains. All rows with the same CDR3 protein become a single entry with the most common DNA and genes. TCRdb, rather than the study authors, made the V and J calls. Present in this sample are about 730,000 distinct CDR3 sequences, about 42% of which were seen just once. The ten largest account for roughly 19% of the sample.

Sequencing was carried out using blood. The V and J genes are TRBV14 and TRBJ1-2; too little of a D gene remains to name it. This TCR came from a woman aged 60-70 years in good health. The DNA sequence reads TGTGCCAGCAGCCAGGCAGCGGACCCCGGATATGGCGGCTACACCTTC. The encoded protein is CASSQAADPGYGGYTF.